This entry describes one TCR beta chain. The data are from a study of control samples from healthy donors and cancer patients. The CDR3 has 13 residues. Germline V gene lookup returns CDR1 SGHRS and CDR2 YFSETQ. The germline V and J ends were trimmed by 4 bases and 1 base, with 9 bases remaining between them. Sequenced by immunoSEQ multiplex PCR; TCRdb stores in-frame clones only, minus some. Among about 190,000 clones listed, approximately 92% were seen once. The clonotype was recovered from a man aged 18 to 29 in good health. The sequenced material came from blood. The gene calls are TRBV5-1 and TRBJ2-7; D is undetermined. In DNA, the CDR3 is TGCGCCAGCAGCGAAGGTCCGTCCTACGAGCAGTACTTC. Translated: CASSEGPSYEQYF.